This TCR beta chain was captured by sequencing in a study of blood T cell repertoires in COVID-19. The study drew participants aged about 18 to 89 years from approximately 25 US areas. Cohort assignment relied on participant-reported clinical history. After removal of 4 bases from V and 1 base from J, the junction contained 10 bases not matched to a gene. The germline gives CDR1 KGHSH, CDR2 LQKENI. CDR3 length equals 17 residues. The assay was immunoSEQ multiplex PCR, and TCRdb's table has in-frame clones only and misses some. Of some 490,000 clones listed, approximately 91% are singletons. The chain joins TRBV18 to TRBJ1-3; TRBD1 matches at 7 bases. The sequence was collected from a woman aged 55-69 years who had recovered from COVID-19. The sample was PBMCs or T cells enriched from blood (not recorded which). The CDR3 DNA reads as TGTGCCAGCTCACGACTCCCCAGGGGGGCGTCTGGAAACACCATATATTTT. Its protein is CASSRLPRGASGNTIYF. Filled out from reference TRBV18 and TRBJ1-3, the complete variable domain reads NAGVMQNPRHLVRRRGQEARLRCSPMKGHSHVYWYRQLPEEGLKFMVYLQKENIIDESGMPKERFSAEFPKEGPSILRIQQVVRGDSAAYFCASSRLPRGASGNTIYFGEGSWLTVV.